A single sample is the source of the 24 T cell receptor beta chains below, sequenced in a study of shared clonotypes between healthy human individuals. Sequencing was performed with immunoSEQ multiplex PCR; in TCRdb, only in-frame clones are kept and a portion is missing. This sample has about 1.1 million clones, with 78% found just once. Sequencing used memory CD4+ T cells from PBMCs. The subset denotes: CD45RA-negative fraction. Receptor source: a man between 18 and 29 years old in good health. Some clones in this sample may be carry-over from other donors' samples.

V and J are TRBV5-1 and TRBJ2-3; 7 bases agree with TRBD1. The V and J ends lost 4 bases and 2 bases, in that order; junction bases with no gene match: 4. The CDR3 length is 14 residues. From germline, CDR1 is SGHRS and CDR2 YFSETQ. The CDR3 protein is CASSPGQDTDTQYF. Here the CDR3 DNA reads TGCGCCAGCAGCCCCGGACAGGACACAGATACGCAGTATTTT.

The chain combines TRBV6-4 with TRBJ2-1; a possible D gene is TRBD2 (6 bases). V was trimmed by 11 bases and J by 9 bases, leaving 23 bases between them. The length of the CDR3 is 14 residues. Germline V CDR1 and CDR2: MRHNA, SNTAGT. CDR3 nucleotide sequence: TGTGCCGGGGGATCGATTCCGGGAGTCTTTGAGCAGTTCTTC. Amino acid sequence: CAGGSIPGVFEQFF.

As regards this clone: A read error may produce the germline difference seen at one junction end. Other DNA sequences in this specimen translate into the identical CDR3. The chain joins TRBV15 to TRBJ2-7; the D is unclear. Germline V gene data show CDR1 as LNHNV and CDR2 as YYDKDF (reference sequence). The CDR3 length is 12 residues. In DNA, the CDR3 is TGTGCCACCAGTAGAGACTCCTACGAGCAGTACTTC. Residues: CATSRDSYEQYF.

This clone has only one observation. The chain joins TRBV7-3 to TRBJ1-5, with 9 bases fitting TRBD1. V trimming: 6 bases; J trimming: 3 bases; junction bases outside the gene matches: 6. The V gene's germline CDR1 is SGHTA and CDR2 FQGTGA. This CDR3 contains 15 residues. The CDR3 nucleotides read TGTGCCAGCAGATCAGACAGGGGGGACAATCAGCCCCAGCATTTT. Protein sequence: CASRSDRGDNQPQHF.

The chain uses TRBV25-1 and TRBJ2-2; perhaps D is TRBD1 or TRBD2 (5 bases each). Germline V CDR1 and CDR2: MGHDK, SYGVNS. Trimming removed 3 bases at V and 4 bases at J, with 15 bases between. This CDR3 has 16 amino acids. CDR3 nucleotide sequence: TGTGCCAGCAGTGACCCCGGGGCACGCGGCACCGGGGAGCTGTTTTTT. This codes for CASSDPGARGTGELFF.

The gene calls are TRBV4-1 and TRBJ2-5; 8 positions agree with TRBD1. Looked up from germline, CDR1 is MGHRA and CDR2 is YSYEKL. Trimming removed 3 bases from V and 5 bases from J; junction bases left unmatched: 8. This CDR3 has 15 residues. This CDR3 is CASSQIQGARETQYF. CDR3 nucleotides: TGCGCCAGCAGCCAGATTCAGGGGGCTAGGGAGACCCAGTACTTC.

J is TRBJ2-5 and V is TRBV7-2, with D perhaps assigned TRBD1 or TRBD2 (6 bases each). V was shortened by 0 bases and J by 4 bases, with 12 bases between the two germline ends. Germline V gene lookup returns CDR1 SGHTA and CDR2 FQGNSA. This CDR3 is 15 amino acids long. The chain's CDR3 is CASSLAPGARETQYF. The CDR3 bases are TGTGCCAGCAGCTTAGCACCGGGGGCGAGAGAGACCCAGTACTTC.

The V call is TRBV5-8, the J call TRBJ2-5, with TRBD1 as a possible D gene (5 bases). The CDR3 has 15 amino acids. Trimming removed 1 base at V and 2 bases at J, with 12 bases between. The germline CDR1 and CDR2 sequences are SGHTS and YDEGEE. CDR3 sequence reads: CASSLRQGAQETQYF. As DNA, the CDR3 is TGTGCCAGCAGCTTGCGGCAGGGCGCGCAAGAGACCCAGTACTTC.

This clone appeared many times. The chain combines TRBV5-1 with TRBJ1-3; the D is unclear. Germline-derived CDR1 and CDR2 are SGHRS and YFSETQ. The V end was cut by 6 bases, the J end by 0 bases, with 10 bases between. The CDR3 runs to 14 residues. The CDR3 protein is CASTTGLSGNTIYF. Here the CDR3 DNA reads TGCGCCAGCACAACGGGCCTCTCTGGAAACACCATATATTTT.

This clone showed up many times. The rearrangement uses TRBV28 and TRBJ1-5; TRBD1 matches at 12 bases. There are 16 residues in the CDR3. Germline V CDR1 and CDR2: MDHEN, SYDVKM. Germline trimming cut 8 bases from V and 4 bases from J; bases unmatched to any gene: 9. The CDR3 DNA is TGTGCCAGCTATACACCGGGACAGGGGGCTAATCAGCCCCAGCATTTT. Amino acid sequence: CASYTPGQGANQPQHF.

V usage is TRBV15 and J usage is TRBJ2-1; D uncertain. V was cut by 3 bases and J by 0 bases, with 3 bases left in between. Germline V CDR1 and CDR2: LNHNV, YYDKDF (reference sequence). CDR3 length equals 13 residues. The CDR3 loop is CATSRGSYNEQFF. In DNA form, the CDR3 reads TGTGCCACCAGCAGGGGCTCCTACAATGAGCAGTTCTTC.

The chain uses TRBV6-1 and TRBJ2-7; a possible D gene is TRBD2 (6 bases). Trimming removed 7 bases at V and 2 bases at J, with 12 bases between. CDR3 length equals 13 residues. Looked up from germline, CDR1 is MNHNS and CDR2 is SASEGT. The chain's CDR3 is CASKGSGAYEQYF. The CDR3 DNA follows: TGTGCCAGCAAAGGGTCGGGGGCCTACGAGCAGTACTTC.

This chain uses TRBV28 with TRBJ2-5; the D gene is possibly TRBD2 (7 bases). V lost 7 bases, J lost 4 bases, and 19 bases lay in between. CDR3 length: 15 amino acids. Germline loops: CDR1 MDHEN, CDR2 SYDVKM. CDR3 amino acids: CASTPGGSWGETQYF. The CDR3 DNA reads as TGTGCCAGCACCCCGGGGGGCAGCTGGGGAGAGACCCAGTACTTC.

The chain uses TRBV10-3 and TRBJ2-7; D possibly uses TRBD1 or TRBD2 (6 bases each). Germline V gene data show CDR1 as ENHRY and CDR2 as SYGVKD. The CDR3 has 18 amino acids. The V gene lost 5 bases and the J gene lost 3 bases, with 26 bases spanning the gap. The CDR3 sequence: CAISKGGSRGHEFYEQYF. The DNA for the CDR3 is TGTGCCATCAGTAAGGGGGGTAGTCGGGGACACGAATTCTACGAGCAGTACTTC.

This clone was seen once. The chain is built from TRBV5-1 and TRBJ2-7, with 9 bases lining up with TRBD1. Trimming removed 3 bases from V and 5 bases from J; junction bases left unmatched: 9. Germline-derived CDR1 and CDR2 are SGHRS and YFSETQ. The CDR3 totals 15 residues. This CDR3 reads CASSWLGTGNDEQYF. As DNA, the CDR3 is TGCGCCAGCAGCTGGCTGGGGACAGGGAACGACGAGCAGTACTTC.

This chain links TRBV20-1 with TRBJ1-2, with 9 bases fitting TRBD1. The CDR3 sequence is 11 residues long. Germline-derived CDR1 and CDR2 are DFQATT and SNEGSKA (reference sequence). J gave up 6 bases and V 5 bases, and 1 base lay outside the gene matches. CDR3 amino acids: CSAGTGNGYTF. CDR3 nucleotide sequence: TGCAGTGCTGGGACAGGGAATGGCTACACCTTC.

V usage is TRBV7-9 and J usage is TRBJ2-1, with 14 positions matching TRBD2. Losses at the gene ends were 5 bases for V and 4 bases for J; bases not matched to a gene: 4. This CDR3 region has 16 residues. Germline CDR1 and CDR2: SEHNR and FQNEAQ (reference sequence). CDR3: CASSTTSGRAYNEQFF. The CDR3 nucleotides are TGTGCCAGCAGCACGACTAGCGGGAGGGCGTACAATGAGCAGTTCTTC.

For this clone: Other DNA sequences in this sample translate to the same CDR3. Here the CDR3 reads CASSAGTGEEKLFF. CDR3 DNA sequence: TGTGCCAGCAGTGCCGGGACAGGGGAGGAAAAACTGTTTTTT. The V call is TRBV9, the J call TRBJ1-4, with TRBD1 matching 10 bases. Germline CDR1 and CDR2: SGDLS and YYNGEE. V shed 5 bases, J shed 8 bases, and the junction held 6 bases outside the gene matches. The CDR3 loop spans 14 amino acids. Based on the CDR3 plus reference TRBV9 and TRBJ1-4, the full variable domain is DSGVTQTPKHLITATGQRVTLRCSPRSGDLSVYWYQQSLDQGLQFLIQYYNGEERAKGNILERFSAQQFPDLHSELNLSSLELGDSALYFCASSAGTGEEKLFFGSGTQLSVL.

The chain combines TRBV7-9 with TRBJ1-1, with TRBD1 identical over 7 bases. Germline CDR1 is SEHNR and CDR2 is FQNEAQ (reference sequence). CDR3 length equals 14 residues. V trimming: 4 bases; J trimming: 1 base; junction bases outside the gene matches: 3. The CDR3 DNA sequence: TGTGCCAGCAGCTACCGACAGGGGAACACTGAAGCTTTCTTT. Encoded protein: CASSYRQGNTEAFF. The variable domain in full, with the rest retrieved from reference TRBV7-9 and TRBJ1-1, is DTGVSQNPRHKITKRGQNVTFRCDPISEHNRLYWYRQTLGQGPEFLTYFQNEAQLEKSRLLSDRFSAERPKGSFSTLEIQRTEQGDSAMYLCASSYRQGNTEAFFGQGTRLTVV.

The chain carries TRBV11-1 and TRBJ2-1; 11 bases line up with TRBD2. The CDR3 totals 15 residues. J was trimmed by 4 bases and V by 5 bases; bases with no gene match: 4. Germline V gives CDR1 SGHAT, CDR2 FQDESV (reference sequence). This CDR3 is CASSLGLAVYNEQFF. CDR3 coding DNA: TGTGCCAGCAGCCTGGGACTAGCGGTTTACAATGAGCAGTTCTTC. Together with reference TRBV11-1 and TRBJ2-1, the CDR3 gives the full variable domain: EAEVAQSPRYKITEKSQAVAFWCDPISGHATLYWYRQILGQGPELLVQFQDESVVDDSQLPKDRFSAERLKGVDSTLKIQPAELGDSAMYLCASSLGLAVYNEQFFGPGTRLTVL.

The rearrangement joins TRBV4-1 to TRBJ2-1; unclear D gene. Germline V gene data show CDR1 as MGHRA and CDR2 as YSYEKL. This CDR3 contains 14 residues. Deletions cut 4 bases from V and 5 bases from J, with 12 bases between. CDR3 sequence reads: CASSPYLVNNEQFF. The CDR3 nucleotides read TGCGCCAGCAGCCCGTACCTGGTTAACAATGAGCAGTTCTTC.

J is TRBJ1-1 and V is TRBV6-1; D not resolved. This CDR3 has 16 residues. V lost 2 bases to trimming and J lost 4 bases, with 17 bases between them. CDR1 and CDR2 from the germline V gene are MNHNS and SASEGT. DNA for the CDR3: TGTGCCAGCAGTGAAATAGGTTGGGGAGCGGGCACTGAAGCTTTCTTT. Protein sequence: CASSEIGWGAGTEAFF.

This clone was detected once. The rearrangement joins TRBV6-5 to TRBJ1-5, with D uncertain. Deletions cut 9 bases from V and 5 bases from J, with 11 bases between. CDR1 and CDR2 (germline): MNHEY, SVGAGI. The length of the CDR3 is 12 residues. The CDR3 DNA reads TGTGCCAGTTACGACTTGGATCAGCCCCAGCATTTT. Amino acid sequence: CASYDLDQPQHF.

The chain carries TRBV15 and TRBJ1-3; the D gene is possibly TRBD1 (5 bases). Germline V gives CDR1 LNHNV, CDR2 YYDKDF (reference sequence). The length of the CDR3 is 15 residues. The V end was cut by 5 bases, the J end by 2 bases, with 13 bases between. The CDR3 protein is CATSVRGRAGNTIYF. The CDR3 DNA sequence: TGTGCCACCAGCGTCCGGGGCAGGGCTGGAAACACCATATATTTT. The full variable domain, with the rest looked up from reference TRBV15 and TRBJ1-3, is DAMVIQNPRYQVTQFGKPVTLSCSQTLNHNVMYWYQQKSSQAPKLLFHYYDKDFNNEADTPDNFQSRRPNTSFCFLDIRSPGLGDTAMYLCATSVRGRAGNTIYFGEGSWLTVV.